This TCR beta chain was captured in a study of T cell responses to AZD1222 COVID-19 vaccine. Study-wide findings and caveats: Spike-specific TCR breadth and depth rose after two AZD1222 doses.

Assay used: immunoSEQ multiplex PCR; TCRdb lists only in-frame clones, some missing. The sample consists of around 88,000 clones, about 90% of them appearing once. V lost 4 bases and J lost 1; bases outside the gene matches: 3. CDR1 SGHRS and CDR2 YFSETQ come from the germline V gene. This CDR3 has 14 amino acids. Points on this clone: What it binds is not known.

This sequence joins TRBV5-1 and TRBJ1-1; TRBD1 matches 8 bases. The receptor was isolated from an adult in good health. The sample here was peripheral blood, taken on day 0 of MenACWY control vaccination. The CDR3 region has the DNA TGCGCCAGCAGCGTAGGACAGGGGAACACTGAAGCTTTCTTT. Translation: CASSVGQGNTEAFF.